Here is one TCR beta chain with its context. This entry comes from a study of blood T cell repertoires in COVID-19. The germline CDR1 and CDR2 sequences are MNHEY and SMNVEV (reference sequence). Deletions cut 3 bases from V and 2 bases from J, with 7 bases between. This CDR3 comprises 13 residues. Per the authors' pipeline: Amplification with reference gene primers provided the estimates of nucleated cell counts. The repertoire was sequenced with immunoSEQ multiplex PCR; TCRdb's copy has only in-frame clones and lacks some. The DNA was the basis for D and trimming; V, J and clone size are from that table. The sample lists roughly 40,000 clones; 79% were seen once.

This chain links TRBV27 with TRBJ1-2; D not certain. The clonotype was recovered from a woman of 80 years or more with acute or convalescent COVID-19. Sequencing input: peripheral blood. CDR3 loop: CASSFRENYGYTF. CDR3 nucleotides: TGTGCCAGCAGTTTTCGGGAGAACTATGGCTACACCTTC.